This TCR beta chain was obtained from a study of cytomegalovirus exposure and HLA in healthy donors. The assay was immunoSEQ multiplex PCR, and TCRdb's table has in-frame clones only and misses some. The profile shows around 170,000 clones, 88% of them singletons. Sequencing used PBMCs. The receptor comes from a man aged 18-30 years in good health and CMV-seronegative.

The CDR3 sequence is CASSTSGVSGANVLTF. The CDR3, as DNA: TGCGCCAGCAGCACATCAGGGGTCTCTGGGGCCAACGTCCTGACTTTC. V and J are TRBV5-1 and TRBJ2-6, with a possible D match to TRBD1 (6 bases). Trimming removed 4 bases from V and 0 bases from J, with 11 bases in between. Germline V gene lookup returns CDR1 SGHRS and CDR2 YFSETQ. This CDR3 has 16 residues.